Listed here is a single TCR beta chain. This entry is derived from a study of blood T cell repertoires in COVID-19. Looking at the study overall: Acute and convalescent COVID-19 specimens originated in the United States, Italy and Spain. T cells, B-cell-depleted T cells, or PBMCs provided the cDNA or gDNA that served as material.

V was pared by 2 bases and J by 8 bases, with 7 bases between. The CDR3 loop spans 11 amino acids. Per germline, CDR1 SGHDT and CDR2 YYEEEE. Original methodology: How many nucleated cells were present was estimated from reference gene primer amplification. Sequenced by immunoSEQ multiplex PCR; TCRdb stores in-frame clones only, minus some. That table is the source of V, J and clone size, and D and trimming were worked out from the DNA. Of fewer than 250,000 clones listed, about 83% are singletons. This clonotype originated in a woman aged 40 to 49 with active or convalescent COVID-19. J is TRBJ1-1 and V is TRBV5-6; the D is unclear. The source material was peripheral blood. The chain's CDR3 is CASSFDKEAFF. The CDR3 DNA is TGTGCCAGCAGCTTCGACAAAGAAGCTTTCTTT.